This TCR beta chain stems from a study of cytomegalovirus exposure and HLA in healthy donors. This clone occurred a few times. Its antigen is unidentified. The CDR3 totals 14 residues. Germline V gene lookup returns CDR1 SNHLY and CDR2 FYNNEI. Between the trimmed V and J ends, which lost 5 bases and 6 bases, there was a span of 14 bases. Study-wide findings and caveats: Several V segments, TRBV6-2 and TRBV6-3 among them, could not be told apart and were dropped. Later analysis identified a missense DCLRE1C variant that was linked to TCR beta V- and J-gene trimming. A later analysis reportedly identified an Asian-associated ancestry cluster as carrying fewer N-insertions than the approximately 670-donor mean.

The primer mix had 60 Vbeta and 13 Jbeta primers. Repertoires were generated with immunoSEQ multiplex PCR, while TCRdb's copy carries only in-frame clones and drops some. The repertoire holds 200,000 or so clones, with 81% as singletons. Sequencing used PBMCs. The clonotype originates from a middle-aged man in good health and CMV-seronegative. The chain couples TRBV2 to TRBJ2-1; the D gene is possibly TRBD2 (5 bases). CDR3 residues: CASSTARGLNEQFF. CDR3 DNA sequence: TGTGCCAGCAGTACAGCCCGGGGTCTCAATGAGCAGTTCTTC.